The 24 T cell receptor beta chains below were found in one sample sequenced in a study of cytomegalovirus exposure and HLA in healthy donors. PCR involved 60 Vbeta and 13 Jbeta primers. Some clones are missing from TCRdb's copy, which holds only in-frame ones; the method was immunoSEQ multiplex PCR. This sample has 160,000 or so clones; roughly 80% occur once, and the top ten carry more than 0.45%. The sample comprised PBMCs. These receptor sequences come from a woman aged 50 to 60 in good health and CMV-seronegative.

The chain uses TRBV4-1 and TRBJ2-3; the match to TRBD2 covers 12 bases. Germline V gene sequence: CDR1 MGHRA, CDR2 YSYEKL. The CDR3 spans 16 residues. After removal of 0 bases from V and 10 bases from J, the junction contained 8 bases not matched to a gene. CDR3 DNA: TGCGCCAGCAGCCAAGAGGGACTAGCGGGCGTTTGGGCGCAGTATTTT. It encodes CASSQEGLAGVWAQYF.

J is TRBJ1-2 and V is TRBV5-1, with 8 bases identical to TRBD1. The ends lost 0 bases at V and 0 bases at J; junction bases unmatched: 1. This CDR3 has 15 residues. Germline V gene sequence: CDR1 SGHRS, CDR2 YFSETQ. The DNA of the CDR3 is TGCGCCAGCAGCTTGGTACAGGGGGCTAACTATGGCTACACCTTC. Amino acids: CASSLVQGANYGYTF.

The chain carries TRBV6-5 and TRBJ2-3, with D hard to call. Germline-derived CDR1 and CDR2 are MNHEY and SVGAGI. The V end lost 2 bases, the J end lost 2 bases, and 14 bases lay between the germline ends. The CDR3 is 16 amino acids. CDR3 loop: CASSYQVTDTTDTQYF. DNA of the CDR3: TGTGCCAGCAGTTACCAGGTTACCGATACCACAGATACGCAGTATTTT.

Here the CDR3 reads CASSVFWTTNTGELFF. The DNA for the CDR3 is TGTGCCAGCAGCGTATTTTGGACAACGAACACCGGGGAGCTGTTTTTT. The V gene is TRBV9, the J gene TRBJ2-2, with D possibly being TRBD1 (5 bases). CDR3 length: 16 amino acids. Germline V gives CDR1 SGDLS, CDR2 YYNGEE. V shed 1 base and J shed 0 bases, with 10 bases lying between them.

This chain links TRBV27 with TRBJ2-7, with D possibly TRBD1 on 6 matching bases. The CDR3 spans 15 residues. CDR1 and CDR2 (germline): MNHEY, SMNVEV (reference sequence). V dropped 0 bases and J dropped 3 bases, with 12 bases sitting between them. The CDR3 DNA reads as TGTGCCAGCAGTTTATCACCGGGACAACTCTACGAGCAGTACTTC. Protein: CASSLSPGQLYEQYF.

The chain uses TRBV14 and TRBJ1-2; 10 bases match TRBD1. CDR1 and CDR2 (germline): SGHDN, FVKESK. This CDR3 is built from 17 residues. With 2 bases clipped from V and 2 bases from J, the junction kept 8 bases outside the gene matches. The CDR3 bases are TGTGCCAGCAGCCAATGGTTGGGGACAGGGGTGAACTATGGCTACACCTTC. Translating it yields CASSQWLGTGVNYGYTF.

A few counts support this clone. The chain links TRBV19 to TRBJ2-2; 12 nucleotides line up with TRBD1. CDR1 and CDR2 from the germline V gene are LNHDA and SQIVND (reference sequence). Trimming removed 8 bases from V and 8 bases from J; junction bases left unmatched: 3. CDR3 size: 13 residues. In DNA, the CDR3 is TGTGCCAGTGGGACAGGGGGCTTGGGGGAGCTGTTTTTT. This encodes CASGTGGLGELFF.

The chain employs TRBV11-2 and TRBJ2-1, with D possibly matching TRBD1 (5 bases). In germline, CDR1 is SGHAT, CDR2 FQNNGV. The CDR3 is 13 residues long. V dropped 1 base and J dropped 4 bases, with 5 bases sitting between them. DNA of the CDR3: TGTGCCAGCAGCTTAGGACAGTACAATGAGCAGTTCTTC. Translated: CASSLGQYNEQFF. Combining the CDR3 with reference TRBV11-2 and TRBJ2-1 gives the whole variable domain EAGVAQSPRYKIIEKRQSVAFWCNPISGHATLYWYQQILGQGPKLLIQFQNNGVVDDSQLPKDRFSAERLKGVDSTLKIQPAKLEDSAVYLCASSLGQYNEQFFGPGTRLTVL.

The chain combines TRBV5-1 with TRBJ2-7; TRBD2 agrees at 8 bases. This CDR3 has 15 residues. The trim removed 0 bases at V and 6 bases at J, leaving 8 bases unmatched. Germline V gene sequence: CDR1 SGHRS, CDR2 YFSETQ. CDR3 in DNA: TGCGCCAGCAGCTTGGCTGGCGGTACTAGCGGCGAGCAGTACTTC. It is translated as CASSLAGGTSGEQYF.

The rearrangement links TRBV27 to TRBJ1-1; D gene ambiguous. Trimming shortened V by 5 bases and J by 6 bases, and 16 bases separated the two germline ends. The CDR3 has 14 amino acids. Germline values: CDR1 MNHEY, CDR2 SMNVEV (reference sequence). CDR3 nucleotide sequence: TGTGCCAGCAGTCCTCGGGTATGGGTTGCTGAAGCTTTCTTT. Its translation: CASSPRVWVAEAFF.

CDR3: CASSITGTGGPESSYNEQFF. CDR3 DNA sequence: TGTGCCAGCAGTATCACCGGGACTGGAGGTCCCGAAAGCTCCTACAATGAGCAGTTCTTC. This chain links TRBV27 with TRBJ2-1; D perhaps matches TRBD2 (6 bases). CDR3 length: 20 residues. The germline gives CDR1 MNHEY, CDR2 SMNVEV (reference sequence). V lost 5 bases and J 0 bases, leaving 26 bases between the germline ends.

The rearrangement joins TRBV28 to TRBJ1-1; a possible D gene is TRBD1 (5 bases). There are 12 residues in the CDR3. CDR1 and CDR2 (germline): MDHEN, SYDVKM. With 5 bases removed from V and 4 bases from J, the gap between germline ends came to 8 bases. CDR3 DNA: TGTGCCAGCAGTCCACAGGTCACTGAAGCTTTCTTT. Protein: CASSPQVTEAFF.

This sequence joins TRBV28 and TRBJ1-2; the D is unclear. Per the germline V gene, CDR1 is MDHEN and CDR2 is SYDVKM. V lost 6 bases, J lost 3 bases, and 5 bases lay in between. This CDR3 region has 11 residues. The CDR3 loop is CASRLDYGYTF. CDR3 sequence (DNA): TGTGCCAGCAGACTTGACTATGGCTACACCTTC.

CDR3 sequence: CASSQAPGGTGDTQYF. Here the CDR3 DNA reads TGTGCCAGCAGTCAGGCACCTGGCGGGACTGGGGATACGCAGTATTTT. The V gene is TRBV5-4, the J gene TRBJ2-3, with D maybe TRBD2 (6 bases). Germline V gene lookup returns CDR1 SGHNT and CDR2 YYREEE (reference sequence). The CDR3 spans 16 residues. V was clipped by 5 bases and J by 6 bases, with 22 bases between them.

The CDR3 sequence is CASSQTGTGSETQYF. CDR3 DNA: TGTGCCAGCAGTCAGACCGGGACAGGGTCTGAGACCCAGTACTTC. The V and J genes are TRBV2 and TRBJ2-5, with 9 bases that match TRBD1. The CDR3 has 15 amino acids. V trimming: 5 bases; J trimming: 5 bases; junction bases outside the gene matches: 9. Germline assignment: CDR1 SNHLY and CDR2 FYNNEI.

The chain joins TRBV6-1 to TRBJ1-2; D gene uncertain. The CDR3 loop spans 12 amino acids. Trimming took off 7 bases at V and 5 bases at J, with 11 bases between the two ends. The germline V gene has CDR1 MNHNS and CDR2 SASEGT. The CDR3 coding sequence is TGTGCCAGCACGGCGGTGAAGTATGGCTACACCTTC. The encoded protein is CASTAVKYGYTF.

The CDR3 region is CASSRDRVFEQYF. In nucleotides, the CDR3 is TGTGCCAGCAGCCGGGACAGGGTGTTCGAGCAGTACTTC. The chain couples TRBV14 to TRBJ2-7; TRBD1 matches 9 bases. V lost 4 bases, J lost 6 bases, and 4 bases stayed unmatched. Germline V gene sequence: CDR1 SGHDN, CDR2 FVKESK. CDR3 length: 13 amino acids.

The CDR3 region has the DNA TGCAGCGTTGCAGGGGGAAGCACAGATACGCAGTATTTT. As protein: CSVAGGSTDTQYF. The J gene is TRBJ2-3, the V gene TRBV29-1; 7 bases fit TRBD1. Germline assignment: CDR1 SQVTM and CDR2 ANQGSEA. The CDR3 extends over 13 amino acids. V gave up 4 bases and J gave up 0 bases; unmatched junction bases: 1.

V is TRBV27 and J is TRBJ2-3, with 11 bases matching TRBD2. With 9 bases clipped from V and 3 bases from J, the junction kept 8 bases outside the gene matches. Germline values: CDR1 MNHEY, CDR2 SMNVEV (reference sequence). The CDR3 length is 15 residues. The chain's CDR3 is CASCSGGVVTDTQYF. The CDR3 DNA follows: TGTGCCAGTTGTAGCGGGGGGGTTGTGACAGATACGCAGTATTTT.

The chain uses TRBV27 and TRBJ2-3; 7 nucleotides align to TRBD2. J was trimmed by 6 bases and V by 6 bases; bases with no gene match: 12. This CDR3 has 15 amino acids. CDR1 MNHEY and CDR2 SMNVEV come from the germline V gene (reference sequence). DNA of the CDR3: TGTGCCAGCAGCCCAAAATGGGGGAGGGCGGATACGCAGTATTTT. Amino acids: CASSPKWGRADTQYF.

This clone was detected once. This chain links TRBV29-1 with TRBJ2-7; TRBD1 matches at 9 bases. The V segment lost 6 bases and the J segment 3 bases; nucleotides outside the gene matches: 6. The CDR3 totals 13 residues. The V gene's germline CDR1 is SQVTM and CDR2 ANQGSEA. DNA for the CDR3: TGCAGCGTGCGGGACAGGGCCGTCTACGAGCAGTACTTC. Its translation: CSVRDRAVYEQYF.

The chain recombines TRBV7-9 with TRBJ2-3; D perhaps matches TRBD2 (5 bases). Germline assignment: CDR1 SEHNR and CDR2 FQNEAQ (reference sequence). Trimming shortened V by 1 base and J by 8 bases, and 13 bases separated the two germline ends. There are 14 residues in the CDR3. The CDR3 sequence is CASSLGLAGGTQYF. The CDR3 DNA sequence: TGTGCCAGCAGCTTAGGGCTAGCAGGCGGTACGCAGTATTTT. The full variable domain, in which reference TRBV7-9 and TRBJ2-3 provide the parts outside the CDR3, is DTGVSQNPRHKITKRGQNVTFRCDPISEHNRLYWYRQTLGQGPEFLTYFQNEAQLEKSRLLSDRFSAERPKGSFSTLEIQRTEQGDSAMYLCASSLGLAGGTQYFGPGTRLTVL.

The DNA of the CDR3 is TGTGCCAGCAGCCACTATCGGGCTAGCGGGAGTTACAATGAGCAGTTCTTC. Translated, it gives CASSHYRASGSYNEQFF. V usage is TRBV5-6 and J usage is TRBJ2-1; 10 bases line up with TRBD2. The CDR3 covers 17 residues. The V segment lost 4 bases and the J segment 4 bases; nucleotides outside the gene matches: 11. From germline, CDR1 is SGHDT and CDR2 YYEEEE.

The chain links TRBV7-9 to TRBJ2-6; possibly TRBD2 for D (7 bases). V was pared by 5 bases and J by 3 bases, with 17 bases between. CDR3 length: 17 residues. CDR1 and CDR2 (germline): SEHNR, FQNEAQ (reference sequence). The DNA for the CDR3 is TGTGCCAGCAGCCCGATCGGGGGGCTAAGTGGGGCCAACGTCCTGACTTTC. Protein product: CASSPIGGLSGANVLTF.